These 18 T cell receptor beta chains were sequenced from one sample in a study of T cells in Graves' hyperthyroidism and ophthalmopathy. TCR beta CDR3 region amplification was performed from RNA transcripts. The study used the HTBI primer set for a first-round RT-PCR of the TCR CDR3. TCRdb fed the multiplex PCR reads into MiXCR, producing one record per CDR3 protein. The sample lists approximately 700,000 distinct CDR3 sequences, about 45% occurring once. The material sequenced was peripheral blood or thyroid tissue (not recorded which). The receptors here all came from an adult man with Graves' disease, either hyperthyroidism or ophthalmopathy (not recorded which).

A word on this clonotype: A junction end diverges from the germline sequence, so it may reflect a read error. The genes are TRBV20-1 and TRBJ1-4; no reliable D call. The CDR3 is made up of 15 amino acids. Per the germline V gene, CDR1 is DFQATT and CDR2 is SNEGSKA (reference sequence). Written as DNA, the CDR3 is TGCAGTGCTAGCCCCTGGACCCAAACTAATGAACAACTGTTTTTT. It codes for CSASPWTQTNEQLFF.

This clonotype was counted between two and nine times. The J gene is TRBJ1-1, the V gene TRBV20-1; 8 nucleotides match TRBD1. V gave up 4 bases and J gave up 4 bases; unmatched junction bases: 11. The CDR3 is 15 residues long. The germline CDR1 and CDR2 sequences are DFQATT and SNEGSKA (reference sequence). The CDR3: CSATRDRSKPTEAFF. CDR3 nucleotides: TGCAGTGCTACCCGGGACAGGAGCAAACCCACTGAAGCTTTCTTT.

This clonotype was picked up one time. A much larger clone lies one base from this, so it may be a read error. V usage is TRBV24-1 and J usage is TRBJ2-5; possibly TRBD2 for D (6 bases). From germline, CDR1 is KGHDR and CDR2 SFDVKD. This CDR3 has 15 residues. The CDR3 here is CATSDFQGGGEAQYF. Written as DNA, the CDR3 is TGTGCCACCAGTGATTTTCAGGGAGGAGGAGAGGCCCAGTACTTC.

This clonotype was picked up many times. The V call is TRBV20-1, the J call TRBJ2-5; D is undetermined. Per germline, CDR1 DFQATT and CDR2 SNEGSKA (reference sequence). The CDR3 runs 15 residues. Trimming took off 4 bases at V and 1 base at J, with 16 bases between the two ends. This CDR3 reads CSATGPGPIQETQYF. Here the CDR3 DNA reads TGCAGTGCTACCGGCCCGGGCCCCATCCAAGAGACCCAGTACTTC.

The chain is built from TRBV10-3 and TRBJ2-5; TRBD1 is a possible D gene (5 bases). Trimming left V 5 bases short and J 4 bases short, with 23 bases between. The CDR3 covers 17 residues. CDR1 and CDR2 (germline): ENHRY, SYGVKD. The CDR3 nucleotides read TGTGCCATCAGTCCCCTATTTCGGGCAGGGATGCGAGAGACCCAGTACTTC. It is translated as CAISPLFRAGMRETQYF.

This clonotype was seen more than once but under ten times. The chain uses TRBV6-4 and TRBJ1-1; no reliable D call. The CDR3 spans 13 residues. Germline CDR1 MRHNA, CDR2 SNTAGT. The ends were cut back, 5 bases at V and 4 bases at J, with 11 bases in the middle. The CDR3 nucleotides are TGTGCCAGCAGTTACCTACGGGTCACTGAAGCTTTCTTT. Translating it yields CASSYLRVTEAFF.

The V and J genes are TRBV29-1 and TRBJ1-4; weak D call: TRBD1 (5 bases). Looked up from germline, CDR1 is SQVTM and CDR2 is ANQGSEA. Trimming stripped 1 base from V and 13 bases from J, with 13 bases between. The CDR3 is 12 residues long. CDR3 amino acids: CSVEGGGAALFF. The CDR3 DNA sequence: TGCAGCGTTGAAGGGGGCGGGGCAGCACTGTTTTTT. Looking up the rest from reference TRBV29-1 and TRBJ1-4 gives the full variable domain: SAVISQKPSRDICQRGTSLTIQCQVDSQVTMMFWYRQQPGQSLTLIATANQGSEATYESGFVIDKFPISRPNLTFSTLTVSNMSPEDSSIYLCSVEGGGAALFFGSGTQLSVL.

This clonotype appeared a single time. A read error is possible here, since a much larger clone lies one base away. The rearrangement uses TRBV7-2 and TRBJ1-5; D uncertain. The CDR3 has 14 amino acids. Trimming left V 6 bases short and J 2 bases short, with 11 bases between. The germline V gene encodes CDR1 SGHTA and CDR2 FQGNSA. CDR3 coding DNA: TGTGCCAGCAGGAGTCGGGGTGGCAATCAGCCCCAGCATTTT. Translated: CASRSRGGNQPQHF.

This clonotype was counted a few times. This rearrangement joins TRBV19 to TRBJ1-2; 8 bases fit TRBD1. The V segment lost 6 bases and the J segment 5 bases; nucleotides outside the gene matches: 11. In germline, CDR1 is LNHDA, CDR2 SQIVND (reference sequence). The CDR3 length is 15 residues. CDR3 amino acids: CASRRDRMGGYGYTF. DNA for the CDR3: TGTGCCAGTAGGAGGGACAGGATGGGCGGATATGGCTACACCTTC.

This chain uses TRBV29-1 with TRBJ1-1; D unclear. Germline V gene data show CDR1 as SQVTM and CDR2 as ANQGSEA. The CDR3 has 12 amino acids. The CDR3 sequence is CSYEERNTEAFF. Written as DNA, the CDR3 is TGCAGTTACGAGGAGAGGAACACTGAAGCTTTCTTT.

Here the CDR3 reads CSAREGLALEETQYF. The CDR3 DNA follows: TGCAGTGCTAGAGAGGGACTAGCGTTGGAAGAGACCCAGTACTTC. The chain couples TRBV20-1 to TRBJ2-5, with 10 bases that match TRBD2. Germline CDR1 DFQATT, CDR2 SNEGSKA (reference sequence). J was trimmed by 3 bases and V by 0 bases; bases with no gene match: 4. CDR3 length equals 15 residues.

This chain links TRBV15 with TRBJ1-2, with D tentatively TRBD1 (6 bases). There are 14 residues in the CDR3. V was pared by 5 bases and J by 2 bases, with 12 bases between. Germline V gene data show CDR1 as LNHNV and CDR2 as YYDKDF (reference sequence). The CDR3: CATSPDRTNYGYTF. The CDR3 bases are TGTGCCACCAGCCCCGACAGGACGAACTATGGCTACACCTTC. The full variable domain, in which reference TRBV15 and TRBJ1-2 provide the parts outside the CDR3, is DAMVIQNPRYQVTQFGKPVTLSCSQTLNHNVMYWYQQKSSQAPKLLFHYYDKDFNNEADTPDNFQSRRPNTSFCFLDIRSPGLGDTAMYLCATSPDRTNYGYTFGSGTRLTVV.

This clonotype has at least ten counts. V gene TRBV20-1 combines with J gene TRBJ1-5; the D is unclear. V dropped 2 bases and J dropped 2 bases, with 7 bases sitting between them. The CDR3 is made up of 13 amino acids. CDR1 and CDR2 from the germline V gene are DFQATT and SNEGSKA (reference sequence). CDR3 nucleotide sequence: TGCAGTGCTAGAAGGGATGGCAATCAGCCCCAGCATTTT. It yields the protein CSARRDGNQPQHF.

The chain recombines TRBV15 with TRBJ1-5, with 9 bases lining up with TRBD1. The CDR3 has 15 amino acids. Germline assignment: CDR1 LNHNV and CDR2 YYDKDF (reference sequence). V shed 5 bases and J 2 bases; nucleotides not matched to a gene: 4. The DNA for the CDR3 is TGTGCCACCAGCTCCCGGGACAGGGGCAATCAGCCCCAGCATTTT. Protein sequence: CATSSRDRGNQPQHF. Looking up the rest from reference TRBV15 and TRBJ1-5 gives the full variable domain: DAMVIQNPRYQVTQFGKPVTLSCSQTLNHNVMYWYQQKSSQAPKLLFHYYDKDFNNEADTPDNFQSRRPNTSFCFLDIRSPGLGDTAMYLCATSSRDRGNQPQHFGDGTRLSIL.

This clonotype was found a few times. This chain uses TRBV24-1 with TRBJ1-3; D is unresolved. V dropped 5 bases and J dropped 7 bases, with 5 bases sitting between them. The CDR3 spans 11 residues. Germline V lookup: CDR1 KGHDR, CDR2 SFDVKD. The CDR3 spells CATSAGNTIYF. CDR3 sequence (DNA): TGTGCCACCAGTGCCGGGAACACCATATATTTT.

About this clonotype: Just one base apart from a much larger clone, this may be a read error. The CDR3 reads CATSDRRQDWYGYTF. CDR3 in DNA: TGTGCCACCAGTGACCGCCGACAGGATTGGTATGGCTACACCTTC. V gene TRBV24-1 combines with J gene TRBJ1-2; possibly TRBD1 for D (6 bases). This CDR3 has 15 amino acids. The V gene lost 4 bases and the J gene lost 5 bases, with 16 bases spanning the gap. The germline V gene encodes CDR1 KGHDR and CDR2 SFDVKD.

This clonotype was recorded once. This rearrangement joins TRBV10-3 to TRBJ1-2; TRBD1 might be the D (5 bases). Trimming cost V 3 bases and J 4 bases, with 15 bases left between them. The CDR3 covers 15 residues. The V gene's germline CDR1 is ENHRY and CDR2 SYGVKD. The CDR3, as DNA: TGTGCCATCAGTGACAACCGCAGACAGCTCTATGGCTACACCTTC. Residues: CAISDNRRQLYGYTF.

To note about this clonotype: This sequence may be a read error, since a much larger clone differs from it by one base. The rearrangement joins TRBV10-3 to TRBJ1-1; TRBD1 matches at 7 bases. The V gene's germline CDR1 is ENHRY and CDR2 SYGVKD. The CDR3 is made up of 14 amino acids. The J segment lost 1 base and the V segment lost 7 bases, leaving 6 bases of the junction unmatched. The CDR3 region is CAINGKGANTEAFF. The CDR3 bases are TGTGCCATCAATGGGAAGGGGGCGAACACTGAAGCTTTCTTT.